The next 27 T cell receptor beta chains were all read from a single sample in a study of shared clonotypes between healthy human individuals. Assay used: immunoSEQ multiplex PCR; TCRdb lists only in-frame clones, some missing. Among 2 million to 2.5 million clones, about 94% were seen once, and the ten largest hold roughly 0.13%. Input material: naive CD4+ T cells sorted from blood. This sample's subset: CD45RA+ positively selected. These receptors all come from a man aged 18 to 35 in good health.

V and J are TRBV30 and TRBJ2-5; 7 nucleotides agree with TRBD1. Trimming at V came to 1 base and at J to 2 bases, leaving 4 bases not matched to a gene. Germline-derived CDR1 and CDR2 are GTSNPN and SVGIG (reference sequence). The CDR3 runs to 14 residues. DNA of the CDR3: TGTGCCTGGAGTGAAAACAGGGGACAAGAGACCCAGTACTTC. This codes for CAWSENRGQETQYF.

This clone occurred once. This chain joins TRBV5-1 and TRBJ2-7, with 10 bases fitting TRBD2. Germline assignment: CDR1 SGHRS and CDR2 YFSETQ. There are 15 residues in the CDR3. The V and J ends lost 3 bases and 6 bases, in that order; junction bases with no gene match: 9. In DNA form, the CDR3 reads TGCGCCAGCAGCTCTAGCGGGAGCTTAGTTCCCGAGCAGTACTTC. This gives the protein CASSSSGSLVPEQYF.

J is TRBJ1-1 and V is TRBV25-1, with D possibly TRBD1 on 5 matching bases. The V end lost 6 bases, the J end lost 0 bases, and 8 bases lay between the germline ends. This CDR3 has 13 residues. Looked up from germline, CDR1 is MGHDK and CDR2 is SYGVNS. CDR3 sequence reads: CASRGPVNTEAFF. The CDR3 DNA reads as TGTGCCAGCAGGGGGCCCGTGAACACTGAAGCTTTCTTT. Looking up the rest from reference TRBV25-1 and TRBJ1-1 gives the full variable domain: EADIYQTPRYLVIGTGKKITLECSQTMGHDKMYWYQQDPGMELHLIHYSYGVNSTEKGDLSSESTVSRIRTEHFPLTLESARPSHTSQYLCASRGPVNTEAFFGQGTRLTVV.

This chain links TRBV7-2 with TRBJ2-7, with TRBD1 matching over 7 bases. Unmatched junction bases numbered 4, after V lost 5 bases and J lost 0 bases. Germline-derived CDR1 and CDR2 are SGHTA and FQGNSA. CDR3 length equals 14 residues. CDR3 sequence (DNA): TGTGCCAGCAGCAAACGACAGGGCTCCTACGAGCAGTACTTC. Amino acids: CASSKRQGSYEQYF. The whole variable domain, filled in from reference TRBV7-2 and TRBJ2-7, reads GAGVSQSPSNKVTEKGKDVELRCDPISGHTALYWYRQSLGQGLEFLIYFQGNSAPDKSGLPSDRFSAERTGGSVSTLTIQRTQQEDSAVYLCASSKRQGSYEQYFGPGTRLTVT.

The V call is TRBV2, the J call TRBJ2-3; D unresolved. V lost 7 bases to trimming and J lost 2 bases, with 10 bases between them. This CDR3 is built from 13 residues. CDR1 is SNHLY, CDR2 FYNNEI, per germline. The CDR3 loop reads CASILSYTDTQYF. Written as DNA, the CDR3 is TGTGCCAGCATTTTGTCCTACACAGATACGCAGTATTTT. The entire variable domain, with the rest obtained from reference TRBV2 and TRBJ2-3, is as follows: EPEVTQTPSHQVTQMGQEVILRCVPISNHLYFYWYRQILGQKVEFLVSFYNNEISEKSEIFDDQFSVERPDGSNFTLKIRSTKLEDSAMYFCASILSYTDTQYFGPGTRLTVL.

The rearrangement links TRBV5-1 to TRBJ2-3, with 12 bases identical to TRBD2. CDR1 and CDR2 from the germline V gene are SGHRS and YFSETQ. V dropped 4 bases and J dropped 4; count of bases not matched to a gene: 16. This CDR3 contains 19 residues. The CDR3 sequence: CASSTGLAGSPVSPDTQYF. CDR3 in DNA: TGCGCCAGCAGCACGGGACTAGCGGGTTCCCCGGTTAGCCCAGATACGCAGTATTTT.

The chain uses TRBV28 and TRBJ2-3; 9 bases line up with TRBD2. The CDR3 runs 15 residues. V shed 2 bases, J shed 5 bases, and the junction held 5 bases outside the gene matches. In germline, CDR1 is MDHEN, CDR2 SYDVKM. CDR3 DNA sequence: TGTGCCAGCAGTTTACCTGCGGGGGGGCAAGATACGCAGTATTTT. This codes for CASSLPAGGQDTQYF.

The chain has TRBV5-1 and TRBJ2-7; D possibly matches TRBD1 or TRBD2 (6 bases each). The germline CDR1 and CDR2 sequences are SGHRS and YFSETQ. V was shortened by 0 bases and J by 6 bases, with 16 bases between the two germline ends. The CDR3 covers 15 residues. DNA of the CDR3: TGCGCCAGCAGCTTGGATGGGGGGCTCAACGGCGAGCAGTACTTC. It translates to CASSLDGGLNGEQYF.

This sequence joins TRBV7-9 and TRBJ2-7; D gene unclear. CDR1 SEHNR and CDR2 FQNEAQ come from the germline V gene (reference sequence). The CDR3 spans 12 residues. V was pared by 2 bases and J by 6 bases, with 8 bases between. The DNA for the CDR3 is TGTGCCAGCAGCTTAAACAGTCTCGAGCAGTACTTC. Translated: CASSLNSLEQYF. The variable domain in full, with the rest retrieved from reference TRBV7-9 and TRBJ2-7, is DTGVSQNPRHKITKRGQNVTFRCDPISEHNRLYWYRQTLGQGPEFLTYFQNEAQLEKSRLLSDRFSAERPKGSFSTLEIQRTEQGDSAMYLCASSLNSLEQYFGPGTRLTVT.

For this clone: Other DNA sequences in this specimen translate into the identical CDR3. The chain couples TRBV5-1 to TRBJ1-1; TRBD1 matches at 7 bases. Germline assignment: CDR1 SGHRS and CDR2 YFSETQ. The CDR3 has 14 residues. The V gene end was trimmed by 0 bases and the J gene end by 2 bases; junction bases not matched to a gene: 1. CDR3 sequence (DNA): TGCGCCAGCAGCTTGGAGGGGGCCAACACTGAAGCTTTCTTT. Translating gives CASSLEGANTEAFF.

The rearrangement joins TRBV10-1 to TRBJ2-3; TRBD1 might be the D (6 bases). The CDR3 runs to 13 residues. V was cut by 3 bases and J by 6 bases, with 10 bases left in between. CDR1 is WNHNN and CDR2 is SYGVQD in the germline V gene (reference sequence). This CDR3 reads CASSDGQMDTQYF. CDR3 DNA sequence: TGCGCCAGCAGTGACGGACAGATGGATACGCAGTATTTT.

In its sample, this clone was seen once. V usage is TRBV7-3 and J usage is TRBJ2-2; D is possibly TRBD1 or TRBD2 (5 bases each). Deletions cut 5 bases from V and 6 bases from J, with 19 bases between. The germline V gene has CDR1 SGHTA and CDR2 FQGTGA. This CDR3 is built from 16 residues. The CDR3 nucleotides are TGTGCCAGCAGCCCCAAGGGGCAGGGACGTTCCGGGGAGCTGTTTTTT. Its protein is CASSPKGQGRSGELFF.

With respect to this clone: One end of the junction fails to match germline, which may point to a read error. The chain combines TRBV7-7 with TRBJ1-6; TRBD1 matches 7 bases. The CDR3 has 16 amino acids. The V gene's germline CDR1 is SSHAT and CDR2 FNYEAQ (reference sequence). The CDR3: CASSSKRGLYNSPLHF. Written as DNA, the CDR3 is TGTGCTAGCAGCTCCAAAAGGGGGCTCTATAATTCACCCCTCCACTTT.

The CDR3 protein is CASSSETGGGSPLHF. The CDR3 DNA follows: TGTGCCAGCAGTTCCGAGACAGGGGGCGGTTCACCCCTCCACTTT. V gene TRBV5-4 combines with J gene TRBJ1-6; 10 positions match TRBD1. Germline V gene lookup returns CDR1 SGHNT and CDR2 YYREEE (reference sequence). This CDR3 contains 15 residues. V lost 5 bases to trimming and J lost 9 bases; unmatched junction nucleotides: 8.

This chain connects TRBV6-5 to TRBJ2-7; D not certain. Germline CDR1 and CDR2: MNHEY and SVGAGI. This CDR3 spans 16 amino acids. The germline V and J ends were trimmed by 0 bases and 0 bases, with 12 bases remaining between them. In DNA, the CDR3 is TGTGCCAGCAGTTACTCGAGGTCGCCTAGCTCCTACGAGCAGTACTTC. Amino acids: CASSYSRSPSSYEQYF.

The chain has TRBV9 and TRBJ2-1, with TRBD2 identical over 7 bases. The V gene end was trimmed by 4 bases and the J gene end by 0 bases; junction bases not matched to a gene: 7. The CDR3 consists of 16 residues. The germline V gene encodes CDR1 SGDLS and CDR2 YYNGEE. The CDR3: CASSPKRGSSYNEQFF. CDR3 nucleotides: TGTGCCAGCAGCCCTAAGCGGGGAAGCTCCTACAATGAGCAGTTCTTC.

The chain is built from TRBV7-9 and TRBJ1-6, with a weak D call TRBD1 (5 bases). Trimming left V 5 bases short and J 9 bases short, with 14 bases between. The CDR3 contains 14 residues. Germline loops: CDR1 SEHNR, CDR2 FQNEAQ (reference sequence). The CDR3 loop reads CASSPSGGFSPLHF. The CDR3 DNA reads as TGTGCCAGCAGCCCCTCGGGGGGATTTTCACCCCTCCACTTT.

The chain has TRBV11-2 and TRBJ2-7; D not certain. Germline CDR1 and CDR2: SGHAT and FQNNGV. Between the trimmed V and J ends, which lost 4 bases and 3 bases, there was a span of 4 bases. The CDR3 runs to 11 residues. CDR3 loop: CASSSDYEQYF. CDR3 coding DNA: TGTGCCAGCAGCTCCGACTACGAGCAGTACTTC.

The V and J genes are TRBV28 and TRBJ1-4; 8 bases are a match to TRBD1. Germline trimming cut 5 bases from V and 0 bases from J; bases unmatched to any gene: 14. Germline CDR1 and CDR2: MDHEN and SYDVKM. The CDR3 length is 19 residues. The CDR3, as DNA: TGTGCCAGCAGTCCTCGCCTCCGGGACAGGATGACAACTAATGAAAAACTGTTTTTT. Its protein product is CASSPRLRDRMTTNEKLFF. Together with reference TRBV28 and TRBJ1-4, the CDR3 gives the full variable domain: DVKVTQSSRYLVKRTGEKVFLECVQDMDHENMFWYRQDPGLGLRLIYFSYDVKMKEKGDIPEGYSVSREKKERFSLILESASTNQTSMYLCASSPRLRDRMTTNEKLFFGSGTQLSVL.

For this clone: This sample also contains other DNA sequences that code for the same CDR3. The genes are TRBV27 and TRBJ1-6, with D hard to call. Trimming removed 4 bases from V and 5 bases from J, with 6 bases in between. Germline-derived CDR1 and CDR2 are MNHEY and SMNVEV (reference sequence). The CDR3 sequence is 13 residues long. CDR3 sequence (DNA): TGTGCCAGCAGTTCCACTCATAATTCACCCCTCCACTTT. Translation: CASSSTHNSPLHF.

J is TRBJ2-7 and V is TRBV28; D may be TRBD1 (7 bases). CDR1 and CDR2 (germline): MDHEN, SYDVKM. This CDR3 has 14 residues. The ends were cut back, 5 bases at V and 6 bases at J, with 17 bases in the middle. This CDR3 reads CASSQGGSVGEQYF. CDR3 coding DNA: TGTGCCAGCAGTCAGGGGGGTTCGGTGGGCGAGCAGTACTTC.

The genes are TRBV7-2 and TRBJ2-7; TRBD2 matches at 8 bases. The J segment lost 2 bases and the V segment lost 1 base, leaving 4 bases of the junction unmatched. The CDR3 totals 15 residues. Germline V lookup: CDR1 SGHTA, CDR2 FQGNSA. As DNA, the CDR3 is TGTGCCAGCAGCTTAGAGCGGGAGCGAACCTACGAGCAGTACTTC. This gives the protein CASSLERERTYEQYF.

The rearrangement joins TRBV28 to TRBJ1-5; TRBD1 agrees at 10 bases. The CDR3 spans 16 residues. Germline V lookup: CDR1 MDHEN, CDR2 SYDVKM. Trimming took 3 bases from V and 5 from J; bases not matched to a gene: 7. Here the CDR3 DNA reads TGTGCCAGCAGTTTTTTGGACAGGGGGACTTATCAGCCCCAGCATTTT. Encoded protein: CASSFLDRGTYQPQHF. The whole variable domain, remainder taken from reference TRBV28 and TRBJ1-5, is DVKVTQSSRYLVKRTGEKVFLECVQDMDHENMFWYRQDPGLGLRLIYFSYDVKMKEKGDIPEGYSVSREKKERFSLILESASTNQTSMYLCASSFLDRGTYQPQHFGDGTRLSIL.

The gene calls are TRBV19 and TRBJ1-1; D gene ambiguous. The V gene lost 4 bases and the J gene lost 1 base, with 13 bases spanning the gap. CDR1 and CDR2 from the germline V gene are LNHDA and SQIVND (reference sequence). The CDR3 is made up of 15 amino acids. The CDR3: CASSTEGNSNTEAFF. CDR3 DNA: TGTGCCAGTAGTACAGAGGGAAATTCGAACACTGAAGCTTTCTTT.

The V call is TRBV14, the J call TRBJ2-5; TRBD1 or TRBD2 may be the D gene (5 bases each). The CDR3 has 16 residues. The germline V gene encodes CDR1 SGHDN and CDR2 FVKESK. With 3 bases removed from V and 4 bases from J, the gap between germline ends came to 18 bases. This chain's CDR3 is CASSHWLHGARETQYF. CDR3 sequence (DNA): TGTGCCAGCAGCCATTGGCTCCACGGGGCTCGAGAGACCCAGTACTTC.

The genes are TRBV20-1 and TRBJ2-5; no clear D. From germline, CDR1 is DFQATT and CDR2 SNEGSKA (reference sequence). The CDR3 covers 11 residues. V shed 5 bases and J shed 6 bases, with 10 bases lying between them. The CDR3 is CSAVGSQTQYF. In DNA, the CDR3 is TGCAGTGCTGTTGGTAGCCAGACCCAGTACTTC.

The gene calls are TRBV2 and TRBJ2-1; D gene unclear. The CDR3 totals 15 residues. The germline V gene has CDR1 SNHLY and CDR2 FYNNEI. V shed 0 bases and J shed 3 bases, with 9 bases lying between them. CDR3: CASSEAWAGYNEQFF. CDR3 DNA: TGTGCCAGCAGTGAAGCATGGGCCGGCTACAATGAGCAGTTCTTC.